The 6 T cell receptor beta chains below all came from one sample that was sequenced in a study of cytomegalovirus exposure and HLA in healthy donors. PCR amplification relied on 60 Vbeta primers (plus 13 Jbeta primers). Sequenced by immunoSEQ multiplex PCR; TCRdb stores in-frame clones only, minus some. The sample includes some 97,000 clones, approximately 81% of them seen just once. The sequencing sample was made of PBMCs. The receptors were gathered from a female donor in good health and CMV-seropositive.

The chain combines TRBV30 with TRBJ1-3; D gene ambiguous. V lost 0 bases and J lost 3, with 9 bases in between. The CDR3 consists of 14 residues. The V gene's germline CDR1 is GTSNPN and CDR2 SVGIG (reference sequence). CDR3 in DNA: TGTGCCTGGAGTGTTACAGCTCATGGAAACACCATATATTTT. This gives the protein CAWSVTAHGNTIYF.

The sample holds a few counts of this clone. The genes are TRBV7-2 and TRBJ2-1; 12 bases align to TRBD2. CDR3 size: 18 residues. From germline, CDR1 is SGHTA and CDR2 FQGNSA. Unmatched junction bases numbered 14, after V lost 4 bases and J lost 7 bases. The CDR3 region is CASSSNRLAGGPGNEQFF. DNA of the CDR3: TGTGCCAGCAGCTCAAACCGGCTAGCGGGAGGGCCGGGGAATGAGCAGTTCTTC. The full variable domain, completed using reference TRBV7-2 and TRBJ2-1, is GAGVSQSPSNKVTEKGKDVELRCDPISGHTALYWYRQSLGQGLEFLIYFQGNSAPDKSGLPSDRFSAERTGGSVSTLTIQRTQQEDSAVYLCASSSNRLAGGPGNEQFFGPGTRLTVL.

The chain uses TRBV19 and TRBJ2-2, with D perhaps TRBD2 (6 bases). Germline V gene data show CDR1 as LNHDA and CDR2 as SQIVND (reference sequence). V lost 5 bases, J lost 2 bases, and 9 bases lay in between. The CDR3 covers 14 residues. The CDR3 DNA reads as TGTGCCAGTAGTCAGGGACTCAACACCGGGGAGCTGTTTTTT. Encoded protein: CASSQGLNTGELFF.

V usage is TRBV30 and J usage is TRBJ2-2; 8 nucleotides agree with TRBD1. This CDR3 has 14 residues. Germline V lookup: CDR1 GTSNPN, CDR2 SVGIG (reference sequence). The V and J ends lost 0 bases and 6 bases, in that order; junction bases with no gene match: 3. The CDR3 sequence: CAWSVRDRPGELFF. The CDR3 DNA reads as TGTGCCTGGAGTGTACGGGACAGGCCCGGGGAGCTGTTTTTT.

This sequence joins TRBV7-2 and TRBJ1-2, with TRBD1 matching over 9 bases. The CDR3 is 16 amino acids. Germline CDR1 reads SGHTA; CDR2 reads FQGNSA. V gave up 5 bases and J gave up 2 bases; unmatched junction bases: 9. The chain's CDR3 is CASSTHSGTGNYGYTF. Written as DNA, the CDR3 is TGTGCCAGCAGCACACACTCCGGGACAGGGAACTATGGCTACACCTTC.

The V and J genes are TRBV7-9 and TRBJ2-5; 9 bases fit TRBD1. The CDR3 is 17 amino acids. The ends lost 5 bases at V and 5 bases at J; junction bases unmatched: 15. Germline assignment: CDR1 SEHNR and CDR2 FQNEAQ (reference sequence). The CDR3 reads CASSLPRRTGDSETQYF. The CDR3 bases are TGTGCCAGCAGCCTCCCCCGCAGGACAGGGGATAGTGAGACCCAGTACTTC.